A single sample is the source of the 24 T cell receptor beta chains below, sequenced in a study of shared clonotypes between healthy human individuals. Sequencing used immunoSEQ multiplex PCR; TCRdb keeps in-frame clones, though not all of them. In the table there are over 700,000 clones, around 77% of which are singletons. The source material was memory CD4+ T cells sorted from blood. Subset in this sample: CD45RA-negative fraction. All receptors come from a woman aged 25 to 39 in good health.

The J gene is TRBJ1-5, the V gene TRBV10-2; no clear D gene. Germline V gene data show CDR1 as WSHSY and CDR2 as SAAADI. The CDR3 has 14 amino acids. The ends were cut back, 5 bases at V and 0 bases at J, with 8 bases in the middle. This chain's CDR3 is CASSRTDSNQPQHF. In DNA form, the CDR3 reads TGCGCCAGCAGTCGTACAGATAGCAATCAGCCCCAGCATTTT.

This chain joins TRBV19 and TRBJ1-1; 8 nucleotides line up with TRBD1. The CDR3 has 15 residues. The V gene end was trimmed by 4 bases and the J gene end by 1 base; junction bases not matched to a gene: 5. Per germline, CDR1 LNHDA and CDR2 SQIVND (reference sequence). CDR3 protein: CASSSIQGGNTEAFF. CDR3 nucleotide sequence: TGTGCCAGTAGTAGCATACAGGGGGGGAACACTGAAGCTTTCTTT.

The chain employs TRBV5-1 and TRBJ1-1, with no clear D. This CDR3 is 15 amino acids long. V lost 5 bases and J lost 0, with 14 bases in between. Germline CDR1 reads SGHRS; CDR2 reads YFSETQ. The DNA of the CDR3 is TGCGCCAGCAGTCTGGACGGAATTATGAACACTGAAGCTTTCTTT. Encoded protein: CASSLDGIMNTEAFF.

V and J are TRBV4-1 and TRBJ2-7, with TRBD2 matching over 11 bases. Germline V CDR1 and CDR2: MGHRA, YSYEKL. CDR3 length: 14 residues. The V and J ends lost 0 bases and 8 bases, in that order; junction bases with no gene match: 3. DNA of the CDR3: TGCGCCAGCAGCCAAGAACTAGCGGGAGAAAAGCAGTACTTC. Its protein is CASSQELAGEKQYF.

This clone was observed a few times. The chain has TRBV7-2 and TRBJ1-3; D is uncertain. V was clipped by 0 bases and J by 0 bases, with 6 bases between them. Germline V CDR1 and CDR2: SGHTA, FQGNSA. The CDR3 extends over 15 amino acids. CDR3 region: CASSLASSSGNTIYF. The CDR3 coding sequence is TGTGCCAGCAGCTTAGCATCGAGCTCTGGAAACACCATATATTTT.

The rearrangement joins TRBV6-5 to TRBJ2-7; 8 bases match TRBD1. The trim removed 6 bases at V and 4 bases at J, leaving 11 bases unmatched. This CDR3 is built from 15 residues. Germline assignment: CDR1 MNHEY and CDR2 SVGAGI. The CDR3 bases are TGTGCCAGCAGACTAGGGCGACAGGGGTGGTACGAGCAGTACTTC. Its translation is CASRLGRQGWYEQYF.

J is TRBJ1-2 and V is TRBV28, with D maybe TRBD1 (6 bases). Germline CDR1 MDHEN, CDR2 SYDVKM. V shed 3 bases and J shed 5 bases, with 13 bases lying between them. The CDR3 is 14 amino acids. The chain's CDR3 is CASSLLGQPYGYTF. As DNA, the CDR3 is TGTGCCAGCAGTTTGTTGGGACAACCTTATGGCTACACCTTC.

The gene calls are TRBV6-5 and TRBJ2-5; D gene unclear. V lost 6 bases and J lost 6, with 11 bases in between. This CDR3 is 12 amino acids long. Germline CDR1 and CDR2: MNHEY and SVGAGI. The CDR3: CASSTPEQTQYF. The CDR3 bases are TGTGCCAGCAGCACCCCGGAGCAGACCCAGTACTTC.

This clone appeared once. CDR3 sequence reads: CASSSRVAGGNYGYTF. CDR3 in DNA: TGTGCCAGCAGCTCGCGAGTCGCCGGAGGGAACTATGGCTACACCTTC. This chain links TRBV5-6 with TRBJ1-2; D not resolved. With 3 bases removed from V and 2 bases from J, the gap between germline ends came to 17 bases. This CDR3 is 16 amino acids long. Germline assignment: CDR1 SGHDT and CDR2 YYEEEE.

The chain carries TRBV29-1 and TRBJ2-2; a weak D match, TRBD1 (6 bases). The CDR3 loop spans 16 amino acids. V was pared by 6 bases and J by 3 bases, with 20 bases between. Germline V CDR1 and CDR2: SQVTM, ANQGSEA. The CDR3 DNA is TGCAGCGTGAAGGGGGTGGCAGGAAGGGACACCGGGGAGCTGTTTTTT. Protein product: CSVKGVAGRDTGELFF.

This chain links TRBV5-1 with TRBJ1-1; TRBD1 aligns across 8 bases. The V gene end was trimmed by 0 bases and the J gene end by 3 bases; junction bases not matched to a gene: 7. CDR1 and CDR2 from the germline V gene are SGHRS and YFSETQ. This CDR3 contains 16 residues. Written as DNA, the CDR3 is TGCGCCAGCAGCTTGGTCGGGGACAGGTGGGACACTGAAGCTTTCTTT. Translated: CASSLVGDRWDTEAFF.

The CDR3 loop is CASSEPPGALYSYEQYF. The CDR3 DNA reads as TGTGCCAGCAGTGAGCCCCCGGGGGCGCTTTACTCCTACGAGCAGTACTTC. The V and J genes are TRBV2 and TRBJ2-7; D is possibly TRBD1 or TRBD2 (6 bases each). The CDR3 totals 17 residues. Germline assignment: CDR1 SNHLY and CDR2 FYNNEI. Trimming took 3 bases from V and 0 from J, leaving 18 bases between them.

The chain combines TRBV11-2 with TRBJ1-1; D may be TRBD1 (5 bases). CDR3 length equals 15 residues. In germline, CDR1 is SGHAT, CDR2 FQNNGV. V lost 5 bases, J lost 4 bases, and 17 bases lay in between. CDR3 DNA sequence: TGTGCCAGCAGCCCCCCCCGAGGGGATAGCACTGAAGCTTTCTTT. Protein product: CASSPPRGDSTEAFF.

The rearrangement uses TRBV28 and TRBJ2-2; D is ambiguous. With 4 bases removed from V and 0 bases from J, the gap between germline ends came to 9 bases. This CDR3 has 15 residues. In germline, CDR1 is MDHEN, CDR2 SYDVKM. For the CDR3, the DNA is TGTGCCAGCAGTTCGGGCGGTACGAACACCGGGGAGCTGTTTTTT. It translates to CASSSGGTNTGELFF.

Comment on this clone: An end of the junction differs from the germline gene, which may be a read error. The CDR3 sequence: CASSQTAGGISYEQYF. For the CDR3, the DNA is TGCGCCAGCAGCCAGACAGCGGGAGGAATCTCCTACGAGCAGTACTTC. V is TRBV5-4 and J is TRBJ2-7; 9 bases are a match to TRBD2. CDR1 and CDR2 from the germline V gene are SGHNT and YYREEE (reference sequence). The CDR3 is 16 residues long. The full variable domain, rest sourced from reference TRBV5-4 and TRBJ2-7, is ETGVTQSPTHLIKTRGQQVTLRCSSQSGHNTVSWYQQALGQGPQFIFQYYREEENGRGNFPPRFSGLQFPNYSSELNVNALELDDSALYLCASSQTAGGISYEQYFGPGTRLTVT.

V gene TRBV6-5 combines with J gene TRBJ2-7; 10 bases align to TRBD1. CDR3 size: 16 residues. CDR1 and CDR2 (germline): MNHEY, SVGAGI. J gave up 6 bases and V 7 bases, and 15 bases lay outside the gene matches. The chain's CDR3 is CASTNSPGQGLFEQYF. CDR3 coding DNA: TGTGCCAGCACTAACTCGCCGGGACAGGGGTTGTTCGAGCAGTACTTC.

The CDR3 sequence: CASSPNREEQYF. The CDR3, as DNA: TGTGCCAGCTCACCAAACAGAGAAGAGCAGTACTTC. The chain joins TRBV18 to TRBJ2-7, with unresolved D. This CDR3 has 12 amino acids. V lost 2 bases and J lost 7, with 9 bases in between. Germline V gene data show CDR1 as KGHSH and CDR2 as LQKENI. Full variable domain (missing parts from reference TRBV18 and TRBJ2-7): NAGVMQNPRHLVRRRGQEARLRCSPMKGHSHVYWYRQLPEEGLKFMVYLQKENIIDESGMPKERFSAEFPKEGPSILRIQQVVRGDSAAYFCASSPNREEQYFGPGTRLTVT.

The chain has TRBV28 and TRBJ2-3, with TRBD2 identical over 8 bases. CDR1 MDHEN and CDR2 SYDVKM come from the germline V gene. The CDR3 is 16 residues long. Trimming removed 3 bases from V and 2 bases from J; junction bases left unmatched: 7. The DNA of the CDR3 is TGTGCCAGCAGTTTCGGGGTAGCGGGGAACACAGATACGCAGTATTTT. The encoded protein is CASSFGVAGNTDTQYF.

V usage is TRBV28 and J usage is TRBJ2-7, with TRBD1 matching 10 bases. This CDR3 contains 15 residues. V shed 5 bases and J 1 base; nucleotides not matched to a gene: 5. The V gene's germline CDR1 is MDHEN and CDR2 SYDVKM. The CDR3 protein is CASSVGTGVSYEQYF. The CDR3 DNA reads as TGTGCCAGCAGTGTAGGGACAGGGGTTTCCTACGAGCAGTACTTC.

A remark on this clone: In the same sample, other DNA sequences code for this CDR3. The chain joins TRBV28 to TRBJ1-5; D call uncertain. Trimming removed 1 base at V and 0 bases at J, with 1 base between. The CDR3 runs 13 residues. Germline lookup yields CDR1 MDHEN and CDR2 SYDVKM. The CDR3 sequence is CASSLYSNQPQHF. In DNA, the CDR3 is TGTGCCAGCAGTTTATATAGCAATCAGCCCCAGCATTTT.

This chain connects TRBV19 to TRBJ2-1; D not resolved. Between the trimmed V and J ends, which lost 6 bases and 8 bases, there was a span of 14 bases. The CDR3 covers 13 residues. The germline V gene encodes CDR1 LNHDA and CDR2 SQIVND (reference sequence). The CDR3 DNA sequence: TGTGCCAGTAGCAACCGGTTAATCGATGAGCAGTTCTTC. Translating gives CASSNRLIDEQFF.

This clone was recorded a few times. The V and J genes are TRBV4-1 and TRBJ1-5; D is uncertain. The germline gives CDR1 MGHRA, CDR2 YSYEKL. Trimming removed 3 bases from V and 3 bases from J, with 21 bases in between. The CDR3 is made up of 18 amino acids. CDR3 in amino acids: CASSHGPGTLFPNQPQHF. CDR3 in DNA: TGCGCCAGCAGCCACGGCCCGGGCACGCTCTTCCCCAATCAGCCCCAGCATTTT.

The V call is TRBV11-2, the J call TRBJ1-3; tentative D call: TRBD1 (6 bases). CDR3 length: 15 amino acids. Trimming stripped 4 bases from V and 0 bases from J, with 10 bases between. From germline, CDR1 is SGHAT and CDR2 FQNNGV. The DNA of the CDR3 is TGTGCCAGCAGCTCCACAGGGATCTCTGGAAACACCATATATTTT. The encoded protein is CASSSTGISGNTIYF.

The gene calls are TRBV6-6 and TRBJ1-1, with D perhaps TRBD1 (5 bases). This CDR3 is 15 amino acids long. Trimming pared 2 bases from V and 1 base from J, leaving 11 bases between. Germline CDR1 and CDR2: MNHNY and SVGAGI (reference sequence). The DNA for the CDR3 is TGTGCCAGCAGTTACACGGGGCCATGGAACACTGAAGCTTTCTTT. Translation gives CASSYTGPWNTEAFF.